A selection of T cell receptor beta chains follows, all from one sample in a study of CD8+ T cells in alopecia areata. The method was immunoSEQ multiplex PCR; TCRdb's version includes in-frame clones alone and lacks a portion of them. The sample has some 240,000 clones; about three fifths are singletons. The sample in question was CD4+ T cells sorted from blood, obtained at week 4, from a patient treated with tofacitinib. These receptors all stem from a human donor with alopecia areata. Both conserved end residues are part of each CDR3. The D gene is left open where the match is weak. Part of the rows lack a size; the others show once, few, many or a class for expanded clones.

TRBJ1-6 | NA | NA | TRBV7-2 | TGTGCCAGCAGCTTAAGTGGTGACACTTCACCCCTCCACTTT | CASSLSGDTSPLHF
TRBJ1-2 | NA | NA | TRBV30 | TGTGCCTACGAAGCTGGACGGCCCTACTATGGCTACACCTTC | CAYEAGRPYYGYTF
TRBJ1-6 | NA | NA | TRBV6-5 | TGTGCCAGCAGATACAGCGATAATTCACCCCTCCACTTT | CASRYSDNSPLHF
TRBJ2-6 | TRBD2 | few | TRBV30 | TGTGCCTGGAAACCTTCGCGACTAGCGGGAACTTCTGGGGCCAACGTCCTGACTTTC | CAWKPSRLAGTSGANVLTF
TRBJ1-1 | NA | NA | TRBV5-1 | TGCGCCAGCAGCCAAGGGGTGGCGAACGCTGAAGCTTTCTTT | CASSQGVANAEAFF
TRBJ1-1 | NA | many | TRBV25-1 | TGTGCCAGCAGTGTTAAAGCGAACACTGAAGCTTTCTTT | CASSVKANTEAFF
TRBJ2-2 | TRBD1 | NA | TRBV29-1 | TGCAGCGCCCGATCGGCAGGGGGCAACACCGGGGAGCTGTTTTTT | CSARSAGGNTGELFF
TRBJ1-1 | TRBD1 | NA | TRBV5-1 | TGCGCCAGCAGCGTATTGACAGGGGCCGAAGCTTTCTTT | CASSVLTGAEAFF
TRBJ1-5 | NA | NA | TRBV30 | TGTGCCTGGAGTGTACGGCAGGGCAATCAGCCCCAGCATTTT | CAWSVRQGNQPQHF
TRBJ1-2 | TRBD1 | NA | TRBV11-2 | TGTGCCAGCAGAACAATCCGGGACAGTCTTTTCAGCTACACCTTC | CASRTIRDSLFSYTF
TRBJ1-4 | TRBD1 | NA | TRBV29-1 | TGCAGCGTTCACACATCAGGGGGAGGGGGAGAAAAACTGTTTTTT | CSVHTSGGGGEKLFF
TRBJ2-7 | TRBD1 | NA | TRBV7-3 | TGTGCCAGCAGCTCCCGACAGGGCGCCGAGCAGTACTTC | CASSSRQGAEQYF
TRBJ1-1 | NA | NA | TRBV7-9 | TGTGCCAGCAGTCACAACCAAATTGGGACTGAAGCTTTCTTT | CASSHNQIGTEAFF
TRBJ2-3 | NA | few | TRBV27 | TGTGCCAGCAGTTTATCCTTTCCAGGGGCAGATACGCAGTATTTT | CASSLSFPGADTQYF
TRBJ1-1 | TRBD1 | NA | TRBV14 | TGTGCCAGCAGCCGCACAGGGGGCCAGGCTGAAGCTTTCTTT | CASSRTGGQAEAFF
TRBJ2-2 | NA | many | TRBV2 | TGTGCCAGCAGTGAAAACAGGGTCACCGGGGAGCTGTTTTTT | CASSENRVTGELFF
TRBJ2-1 | NA | NA | TRBV7-2 | TGTGCCAGCAGCTTGCAGGGATACCAGTTCTTC | CASSLQGYQFF
TRBJ1-5 | NA | NA | TRBV29-1 | TGCAGCGTTGACAGGGATAGCAATCAGCCCCAGCATTTT | CSVDRDSNQPQHF
TRBJ2-3 | TRBD2 | NA | TRBV6-4 | TGTGCCAGCAGTCGGGGGGGAAGGAGCACAGATACGCAGTATTTT | CASSRGGRSTDTQYF
TRBJ1-1 | NA | NA | TRBV6-5 | TGTGCCAGCAGTAGGCTCATGAACACTGAAGCTTTCTTT | CASSRLMNTEAFF
TRBJ2-1 | TRBD2 | NA | TRBV6-5 | TGTGCCAGCAGTTTGCGGGGGGGCAGCCAGGGGAATGAGCAGTTCTTC | CASSLRGGSQGNEQFF
TRBJ1-1 | TRBD1 | NA | TRBV29-1 | TGCAGCGTTACAGGGACAGGGGCGGGAGACACTGAAGCTTTCTTT | CSVTGTGAGDTEAFF
TRBJ1-1 | NA | NA | TRBV30 | TGTGCCTGGAGTACTCCAGGGGAGTTATCTGAAGCTTTCTTT | CAWSTPGELSEAFF
TRBJ2-7 | TRBD1 | NA | TRBV30 | TGTGCCTGGAGCGCCGGGACAGGGTCAGCCTACGAGCAGTACTTC | CAWSAGTGSAYEQYF
TRBJ2-1 | TRBD1 | few | TRBV5-4 | TGTGCCAGCAGCTCGCCCGGACAGGCCCTCGAGCAGTTCTTC | CASSSPGQALEQFF
TRBJ2-5 | TRBD2 | NA | TRBV6-5 | TGTGCCAGCAGTTTCTATCAGGGGACTAGGGAGACCCAGTACTTC | CASSFYQGTRETQYF
TRBJ1-1 | NA | NA | TRBV5-1 | TGCGCCAGCAGTACAGGCTGGAACACTGAAGCTTTCTTT | CASSTGWNTEAFF
TRBJ2-7 | TRBD2 | NA | TRBV30 | TGTGCCTGTTCCTCTAGCGGGCGTTTCTACGAGCAGTACTTC | CACSSSGRFYEQYF
TRBJ2-3 | NA | NA | TRBV9 | TGTGCCAGCAGCCCCACGATTTCCCCAGATACGCAGTATTTT | CASSPTISPDTQYF
TRBJ2-5 | NA | NA | TRBV5-6 | TGTGCCAGCAGCTTGGTGGGTAATCAAGAGACCCAGTACTTC | CASSLVGNQETQYF
TRBJ1-5 | TRBD1 | NA | TRBV30 | TGTGCCTGGAGCCCTACAGGGGGCAATCAGCCCCAGCATTTT | CAWSPTGGNQPQHF
TRBJ2-1 | TRBD2 | NA | TRBV2 | TGTGCCAGCAGTCTCCCGGGGGGGGCTGGTGAGCAGTTCTTC | CASSLPGGAGEQFF
TRBJ1-1 | NA | NA | TRBV14 | TGTGCCAGCAGCCAAGCTGCGGGCCCGAACACTGAAGCTTTCTTT | CASSQAAGPNTEAFF
TRBJ2-3 | NA | few | TRBV4-2 | TGTGCCAGCAGCCAAGGCTCGTTCGATACGCAGTATTTT | CASSQGSFDTQYF
TRBJ2-3 | NA | few | TRBV15 | TGTGCCACCAGCAGGCCTACTAGAACAGGCACAGATACGCAGTATTTT | CATSRPTRTGTDTQYF
TRBJ1-2 | TRBD1 | NA | TRBV11-2 | TGTGCCAGCAGTTCCCCCACCCGGGACAGTAATGGCTACACCTTC | CASSSPTRDSNGYTF
TRBJ2-7 | TRBD1 | NA | TRBV29-1 | TGCAGCGTCGGACAAAACGCAGGGGGCGAGCAGTACTTC | CSVGQNAGGEQYF
TRBJ2-1 | TRBD2 | few | TRBV9 | TGTGCCAGCAGCGTAGCGGGGGGTACATCAACCTACAATGAGCAGTTCTTC | CASSVAGGTSTYNEQFF
TRBJ1-2 | NA | NA | TRBV19 | TGTGCCAGTAGTATAGATCTTCTGCAGCCCTATGGCTACACCTTC | CASSIDLLQPYGYTF
TRBJ1-2 | TRBD1 | NA | TRBV7-2 | TGTGCCAGCACCCCCCCCGGGACAGGGGGCGCAAACTATGGCTACACCTTC | CASTPPGTGGANYGYTF
TRBJ2-2 | TRBD2 | few | TRBV5-1 | TGCGCCAGCAGCCCCGGGACTAGCGGGGACAGTGGGGAGCTGTTTTTT | CASSPGTSGDSGELFF
TRBJ2-4 | NA | NA | TRBV5-6 | TGTGCCAGCAGCTTGGATGTGTTTGACAAAAACATTCAGTACTTC | CASSLDVFDKNIQYF
TRBJ1-2 | NA | NA | TRBV14 | TGTGCCAGCAGCCAAGCCAGCAGGGGAGAAGGCTACACCTTC | CASSQASRGEGYTF
TRBJ2-2 | NA | NA | TRBV5-1 | TGCGCCAGCAGCTTACAGATAGGGACACCCAACACCGGGGAGCTGTTTTTT | CASSLQIGTPNTGELFF
TRBJ1-5 | NA | few | TRBV4-3 | TGCGCCAGCAGCCAAGATCTGGACAGCAATCAGCCCCAGCATTTT | CASSQDLDSNQPQHF
TRBJ2-5 | TRBD1 | NA | TRBV2 | TGTGCCAGCAGAGGGACAGGGCAAGAGACCCAGTACTTC | CASRGTGQETQYF
TRBJ1-2 | NA | NA | TRBV10-2 | TGCGCCAGCAGTGGCGTAGACTATGGCTACACCTTC | CASSGVDYGYTF
TRBJ1-2 | TRBD1 | few | TRBV7-2 | TGTGCCAGCAGCCACGGACAGGGCGGCTACACCTTC | CASSHGQGGYTF
TRBJ2-7 | NA | many | TRBV2 | TGTGCCAGCAGTGTGGGGTACGGCTACGAGCAGTACTTC | CASSVGYGYEQYF
TRBJ1-5 | NA | NA | TRBV10-3 | TGTGCCATCAGTGAGAGTCGGGGGATAGGCAATCAGCCCCAGCATTTT | CAISESRGIGNQPQHF
TRBJ2-3 | NA | few | TRBV14 | TGTGCCAGCAGCCTGACAGGCACAGATACGCAGTATTTT | CASSLTGTDTQYF
TRBJ2-3 | TRBD2 | once | TRBV5-1 | TGCGCCAGCAGTAGCGGGGGAGGCACAGATACGCAGTATTTT | CASSSGGGTDTQYF
TRBJ2-7 | NA | NA | TRBV4-1 | TGCGCCAGCAGCCAAGTTCCAGACGCCCACGAGCAGTACTTC | CASSQVPDAHEQYF
TRBJ1-2 | NA | many | TRBV4-1 | TGCGCCAGCAGCCAAGTGTCTGCGGGGTGGTACACCTTC | CASSQVSAGWYTF
TRBJ1-4 | NA | NA | TRBV29-1 | TGCAGCGTTCATAAGAATGAAAAACTGTTTTTT | CSVHKNEKLFF
TRBJ1-4 | TRBD1 | NA | TRBV30 | TGTGCCTGGAACCTCGGACAGGGGGGCGAAAAACTGTTTTTT | CAWNLGQGGEKLFF
TRBJ2-3 | NA | NA | TRBV30 | TGTGCCTGGAGATGGGCTGGGTCATCGGATACGCAGTATTTT | CAWRWAGSSDTQYF
TRBJ1-1 | NA | few | TRBV6-5 | TGTGCCAGCTGCCGAACTCCGCTTACGAACACTGAAGCTTTCTTT | CASCRTPLTNTEAFF